This T cell receptor (beta chain) was captured in a study of blood T cells in healthy people across ages. Study outcomes and limitations: With age, beta diversity per million T cells declined roughly linearly, significantly by 40. Expanded clonotype shifts may have been confounded, as the donors had an unknown CMV status.

Isolated PBMCs totaled at least 6 million in each sample. The CDR3 contains 15 residues. Germline CDR1 reads SGHAT; CDR2 reads FQDESV (reference sequence). Remarks on this clonotype: Its antigen is unidentified. An end of the junction differs from the germline gene, which may be a read error.

Then a second PCR, running roughly 7 to 11 cycles, was carried out with a sample-barcoded 5' primer and a J-beta primer mix. Each cDNA molecule carried a tag from a template-switch adaptor that contained 12 random nucleotides. TCRdb re-called the 5' RACE reads with MiXCR, one entry per CDR3 protein. The sample consists of about 1.1 million distinct CDR3 sequences, roughly two fifths of them appearing once. Specimen: blood. The receptor was isolated from a man aged 18-30 years in good health. This chain links TRBV11-1 with TRBJ2-1; 14 bases line up with TRBD2. CDR3 nucleotides: TGTGCCGGCAGCTCGACTAGCGGGGGGGCCCCGTTACAGTTCTTC. Residues: CAGSSTSGGAPLQFF.